The 14 T cell receptor beta chains given below trace back to one sample, sequenced in a study of T cell responses to AZD1222 COVID-19 vaccine listed by TCRdb under 2021. The time point label, read with the paper, signifies: about 28 days (+/-7) after the second vaccine dose. The library was prepared using the immunoSEQ multiplex PCR assay. Not all clones reach the TCRdb copy of this immuneACCESS table, which keeps in-frame sequences only. Checked studies attribute under half of the gap to unresolved V genes and leave the rest unexplained. Within this sample are roughly 160,000 clones, with approximately 90% of them counted one time only. Jointly, the top ten make up 1.1% of the sample. Material: peripheral blood, obtained 28 days after the second AZD1222 dose. The receptors were gathered from an adult who received the AZD1222 COVID-19 vaccine.

The chain links TRBV4-1 to TRBJ1-2; D possibly corresponds to TRBD1 (5 bases). This CDR3 has 14 amino acids. V lost 8 bases to trimming and J lost 4 bases, with 17 bases between them. From germline, CDR1 is MGHRA and CDR2 YSYEKL. The CDR3 loop is CASAPAGTGYGYTF. Here the CDR3 DNA reads TGCGCCAGCGCCCCGGCGGGGACGGGCTATGGCTACACCTTC.

This chain connects TRBV7-9 to TRBJ1-2; 7 bases are a match to TRBD1. Germline CDR1 SEHNR, CDR2 FQNEAQ (reference sequence). This CDR3 is 13 amino acids long. After removal of 5 bases from V and 4 bases from J, the junction contained 4 bases not matched to a gene. CDR3 region: CASSPGQIYGYTF. As DNA, the CDR3 is TGTGCCAGCAGCCCGGGACAGATCTATGGCTACACCTTC.

J is TRBJ2-7 and V is TRBV9; D tentatively reads TRBD1 or TRBD2 (5 bases each). Trimming stripped 4 bases from V and 7 bases from J, with 15 bases between. Germline CDR1 is SGDLS and CDR2 is YYNGEE. The CDR3 length is 13 residues. CDR3 region: CASSPGPPGEQYF. CDR3 DNA sequence: TGTGCCAGCAGCCCGGGACCCCCGGGGGAGCAGTACTTC.

The chain combines TRBV7-7 with TRBJ2-1; 10 bases fit TRBD1. Looked up from germline, CDR1 is SSHAT and CDR2 is FNYEAQ (reference sequence). Losses at the gene ends were 5 bases for V and 8 bases for J; bases not matched to a gene: 12. The CDR3 covers 16 residues. The CDR3 DNA reads as TGTGCCAGCAGCCCCTGGACAGGGGGGGAAGCGGATGAGCAGTTCTTC. Its translation: CASSPWTGGEADEQFF.

The chain employs TRBV19 and TRBJ1-1; D remains ambiguous. The V and J ends lost 5 bases and 1 base respectively, with 17 bases between them. The CDR3 has 16 residues. Per the germline V gene, CDR1 is LNHDA and CDR2 is SQIVND (reference sequence). CDR3 sequence reads: CASSLGPSPANTEAFF. Written as DNA, the CDR3 is TGTGCCAGTAGTCTCGGGCCTTCTCCTGCGAACACTGAAGCTTTCTTT.

This chain joins TRBV6-2 or TRBV6-3 and TRBJ1-2; D is ambiguous. This CDR3 contains 13 residues. V was trimmed by 0 bases and J by 8 bases, leaving 10 bases between them. Germline assignment: CDR1 MNHEY and CDR2 SVGEGT. The CDR3 DNA follows: TGTGCCAGCAGTTACTCGTTGAGAGGCGGCTACACCTTC. Amino acid sequence: CASSYSLRGGYTF.

The chain carries TRBV30 and TRBJ2-7; TRBD2 matches 10 bases. Unmatched junction bases numbered 6, after V lost 8 bases and J lost 2 bases. The CDR3 spans 13 residues. Germline V gene data show CDR1 as GTSNPN and CDR2 as SVGIG (reference sequence). This CDR3 reads CAGSGGDAYEQYF. The CDR3 nucleotides read TGTGCCGGAAGCGGGGGGGATGCCTACGAGCAGTACTTC.

The genes are TRBV9 and TRBJ2-7, with D maybe TRBD1 (7 bases). The germline gives CDR1 SGDLS, CDR2 YYNGEE. The CDR3 totals 16 residues. The germline V and J ends were trimmed by 4 bases and 4 bases, with 21 bases remaining between them. The CDR3 spells CASSPQGGTAPYEQYF. CDR3 nucleotide sequence: TGTGCCAGCAGCCCCCAAGGGGGGACAGCCCCTTACGAGCAGTACTTC.

This chain links TRBV27 with TRBJ2-2, with 8 bases lining up with TRBD1. Germline trimming cut 5 bases from V and 4 bases from J; bases unmatched to any gene: 9. There are 16 residues in the CDR3. Germline V gene data show CDR1 as MNHEY and CDR2 as SMNVEV (reference sequence). This CDR3 is CASSIGQGWGTGELFF. The CDR3 DNA reads TGTGCCAGCAGTATAGGACAGGGCTGGGGCACCGGGGAGCTGTTTTTT.

This clone was found a few times. The chain uses TRBV7-9 and TRBJ1-2; D is undetermined. From germline, CDR1 is SEHNR and CDR2 FQNEAQ (reference sequence). The CDR3 totals 11 residues. V shed 2 bases and J shed 11 bases, with 9 bases lying between them. The CDR3 sequence: CASSLNGDYTF. CDR3 coding DNA: TGTGCCAGCAGCTTAAACGGGGATTACACCTTC.

The V call is TRBV5-1, the J call TRBJ1-3; D not certain. V was clipped by 3 bases and J by 2 bases, with 15 bases between them. Germline-derived CDR1 and CDR2 are SGHRS and YFSETQ. CDR3 length: 16 residues. The CDR3 DNA reads as TGCGCCAGCAGCTCCCAGACGATAGATCCTGGAAACACCATATATTTT. Translation gives CASSSQTIDPGNTIYF. The variable domain in full, with the rest retrieved from reference TRBV5-1 and TRBJ1-3, is KAGVTQTPRYLIKTRGQQVTLSCSPISGHRSVSWYQQTPGQGLQFLFEYFSETQRNKGNFPGRFSGRQFSNSRSEMNVSTLELGDSALYLCASSSQTIDPGNTIYFGEGSWLTVV.

V gene TRBV2 combines with J gene TRBJ1-1; the match to TRBD1 covers 11 bases. CDR3 length: 13 residues. Germline V lookup: CDR1 SNHLY, CDR2 FYNNEI. V shed 5 bases, J shed 10 bases, and the junction held 6 bases outside the gene matches. The CDR3 loop reads CASSWGQGVGAFF. Written as DNA, the CDR3 is TGTGCCAGCAGTTGGGGACAGGGGGTGGGAGCTTTCTTT.

The chain combines TRBV28 with TRBJ1-1, with a tentative D call TRBD1 (5 bases). V was trimmed by 5 bases and J by 1 base, leaving 8 bases between them. The CDR3 has 13 amino acids. Looked up from germline, CDR1 is MDHEN and CDR2 is SYDVKM. CDR3 in DNA: TGTGCCAGCAGTCGACAGAAGAACACTGAAGCTTTCTTT. Its protein product is CASSRQKNTEAFF. Full variable domain (outside the CDR3, taken from reference TRBV28 and TRBJ1-1): DVKVTQSSRYLVKRTGEKVFLECVQDMDHENMFWYRQDPGLGLRLIYFSYDVKMKEKGDIPEGYSVSREKKERFSLILESASTNQTSMYLCASSRQKNTEAFFGQGTRLTVV.

This rearrangement joins TRBV5-1 to TRBJ2-2; no reliable D call. The V gene lost 2 bases and the J gene lost 4 bases, with 12 bases spanning the gap. The V gene's germline CDR1 is SGHRS and CDR2 YFSETQ. The CDR3 is made up of 15 amino acids. CDR3 DNA sequence: TGCGCCAGCAGCTTAAATTCGGCTAGCACCGGGGAGCTGTTTTTT. Residues: CASSLNSASTGELFF.